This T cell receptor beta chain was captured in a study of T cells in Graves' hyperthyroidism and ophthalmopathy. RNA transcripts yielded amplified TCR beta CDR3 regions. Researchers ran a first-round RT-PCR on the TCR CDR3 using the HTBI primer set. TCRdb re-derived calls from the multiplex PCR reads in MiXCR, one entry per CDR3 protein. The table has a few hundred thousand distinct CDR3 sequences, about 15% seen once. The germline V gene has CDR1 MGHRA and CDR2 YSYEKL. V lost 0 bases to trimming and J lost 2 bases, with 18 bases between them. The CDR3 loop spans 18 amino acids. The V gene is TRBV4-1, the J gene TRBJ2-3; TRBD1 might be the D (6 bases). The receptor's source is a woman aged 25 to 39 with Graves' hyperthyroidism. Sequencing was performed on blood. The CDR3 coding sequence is TGCGCCAGCAGCCAAGATCGTTGGTCGGGACAAAACACAGATACGCAGTATTTT. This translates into CASSQDRWSGQNTDTQYF.